The 6 T cell receptor beta chains below all came from one sample that was sequenced in a study of blood T cell repertoires in COVID-19. Profiling relied on immunoSEQ multiplex PCR, and the TCRdb table lists in-frame clones only, not all of them. This sample has approximately 110,000 clones, with roughly 88% found just once. Sequenced input: peripheral blood. Every receptor here comes from a woman in her forties or fifties with active or convalescent COVID-19.

The gene calls are TRBV18 and TRBJ1-1, with D possibly being TRBD1 (5 bases). CDR3 length equals 13 residues. Germline V gene sequence: CDR1 KGHSH, CDR2 LQKENI. V was cut by 3 bases and J by 3 bases, with 8 bases left in between. CDR3 DNA: TGTGCCAGCTCACCTGACAGTTACACTGAAGCTTTCTTT. It codes for CASSPDSYTEAFF.

This clone came up once. The chain links TRBV9 to TRBJ1-1, with 8 bases identical to TRBD1. The trim removed 0 bases at V and 6 bases at J, leaving 10 bases unmatched. The germline gives CDR1 SGDLS, CDR2 YYNGEE. The CDR3 contains 16 residues. Here the CDR3 DNA reads TGTGCCAGCAGCGTAGGTATCGGACAGGGCGTTGCTGAAGCTTTCTTT. Protein: CASSVGIGQGVAEAFF. The whole variable domain, remainder taken from reference TRBV9 and TRBJ1-1, is DSGVTQTPKHLITATGQRVTLRCSPRSGDLSVYWYQQSLDQGLQFLIQYYNGEERAKGNILERFSAQQFPDLHSELNLSSLELGDSALYFCASSVGIGQGVAEAFFGQGTRLTVV.

This clone was seen just once. V gene TRBV7-2 combines with J gene TRBJ2-5; 10 bases are shared with TRBD2. The CDR3 has 15 amino acids. Trimming took 5 bases from V and 5 from J; bases not matched to a gene: 8. CDR1 and CDR2 from the germline V gene are SGHTA and FQGNSA. In DNA, the CDR3 is TGTGCCAGCAGCCTACCTAGCGGGAGAGTCGAGACCCAGTACTTC. Amino acids: CASSLPSGRVETQYF.

This sequence joins TRBV30 and TRBJ1-5; TRBD1 is a possible D gene (6 bases). This CDR3 comprises 13 residues. Trimming pared 0 bases from V and 3 bases from J, leaving 6 bases between. Germline V gene sequence: CDR1 GTSNPN, CDR2 SVGIG (reference sequence). Here the CDR3 DNA reads TGTGCCTGGAGTGTGGGACACAATCAGCCCCAGCATTTT. Encoded protein: CAWSVGHNQPQHF. Based on the CDR3 plus reference TRBV30 and TRBJ1-5, the full variable domain is SQTIHQWPATLVQPVGSPLSLECTVEGTSNPNLYWYRQAAGRGLQLLFYSVGIGQISSEVPQNLSASRPQDRQFILSSKKLLLSDSGFYLCAWSVGHNQPQHFGDGTRLSIL.

The chain recombines TRBV6-2 or TRBV6-3 with TRBJ2-1; 12 bases fit TRBD2. J was trimmed by 4 bases and V by 2 bases; bases with no gene match: 3. The CDR3 contains 16 residues. Germline V gene data show CDR1 as MNHEY and CDR2 as SVGEGT. The CDR3 sequence: CASSYRTSGIYNEQFF. The CDR3 nucleotides read TGTGCCAGCAGTTACAGGACTAGCGGGATTTACAATGAGCAGTTCTTC.

This clone was detected once. The CDR3 nucleotides are TGTGCCAGCAGCTTACAGGGGTTTTCCTATAATTCACCCCTCCACTTT. Encoded protein: CASSLQGFSYNSPLHF. The chain recombines TRBV7-3 with TRBJ1-6; the D gene is possibly TRBD1 (6 bases). The CDR3 consists of 16 residues. V lost 2 bases to trimming and J lost 1 base, with 9 bases between them. Looked up from germline, CDR1 is SGHTA and CDR2 is FQGTGA.